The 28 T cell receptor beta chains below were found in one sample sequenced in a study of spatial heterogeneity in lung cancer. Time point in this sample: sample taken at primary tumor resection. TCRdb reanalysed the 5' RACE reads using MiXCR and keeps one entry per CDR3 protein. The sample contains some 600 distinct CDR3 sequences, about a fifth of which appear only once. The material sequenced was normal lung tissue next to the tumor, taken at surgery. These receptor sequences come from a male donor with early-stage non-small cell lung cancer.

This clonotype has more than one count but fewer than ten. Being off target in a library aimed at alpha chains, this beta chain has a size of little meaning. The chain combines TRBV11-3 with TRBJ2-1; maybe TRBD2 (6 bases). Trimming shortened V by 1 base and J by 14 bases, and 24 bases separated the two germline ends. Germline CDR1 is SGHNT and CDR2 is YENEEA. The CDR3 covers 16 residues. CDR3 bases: TGTGCCAGCAGCTTAGGCAGAGGCTCCCCAGGGAGGTGGAAGTTCTTC. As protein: CASSLGRGSPGRWKFF.

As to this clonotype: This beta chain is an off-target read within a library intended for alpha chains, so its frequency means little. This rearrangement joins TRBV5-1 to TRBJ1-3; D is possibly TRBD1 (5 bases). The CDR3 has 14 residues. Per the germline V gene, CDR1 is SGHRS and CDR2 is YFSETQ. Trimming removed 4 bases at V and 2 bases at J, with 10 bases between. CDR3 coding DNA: TGCGCCAGCAGCCCCGGGACCGCTGGAAACACCATATATTTT. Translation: CASSPGTAGNTIYF.

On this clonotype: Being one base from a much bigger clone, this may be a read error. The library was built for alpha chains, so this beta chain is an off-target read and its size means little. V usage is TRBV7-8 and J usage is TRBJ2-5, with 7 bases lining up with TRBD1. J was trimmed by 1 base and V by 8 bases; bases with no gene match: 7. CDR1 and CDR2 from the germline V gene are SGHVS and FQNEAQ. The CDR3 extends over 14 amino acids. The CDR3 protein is CASCYRQGQETQYF. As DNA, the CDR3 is TGTGCCAGCTGCTACAGACAGGGCCAAGAGACCCAGTACTTC.

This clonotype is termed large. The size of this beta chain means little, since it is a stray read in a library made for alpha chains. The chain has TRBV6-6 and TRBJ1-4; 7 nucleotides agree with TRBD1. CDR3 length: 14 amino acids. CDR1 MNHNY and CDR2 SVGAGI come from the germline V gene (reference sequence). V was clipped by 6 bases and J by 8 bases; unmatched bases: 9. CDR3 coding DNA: TGTGCCAGCAGAATACAGGGGCTCGTGGAAAAACTGTTTTTT. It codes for CASRIQGLVEKLFF.

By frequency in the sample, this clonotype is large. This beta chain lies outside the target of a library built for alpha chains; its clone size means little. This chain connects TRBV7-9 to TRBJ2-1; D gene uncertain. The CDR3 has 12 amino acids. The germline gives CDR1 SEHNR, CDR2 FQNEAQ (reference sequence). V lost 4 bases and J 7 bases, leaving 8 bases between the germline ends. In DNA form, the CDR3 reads TGTGCCAGCAGCTACCTTTGGAATGAGCAGTTCTTC. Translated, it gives CASSYLWNEQFF.

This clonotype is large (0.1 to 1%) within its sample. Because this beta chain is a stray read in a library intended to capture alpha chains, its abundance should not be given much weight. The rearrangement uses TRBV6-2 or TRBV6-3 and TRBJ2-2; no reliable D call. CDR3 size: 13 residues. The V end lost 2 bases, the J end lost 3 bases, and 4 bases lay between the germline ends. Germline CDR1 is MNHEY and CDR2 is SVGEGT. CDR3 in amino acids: CASSYRDTGELFF. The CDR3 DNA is TGTGCCAGCAGTTACAGGGACACCGGGGAGCTGTTTTTT.

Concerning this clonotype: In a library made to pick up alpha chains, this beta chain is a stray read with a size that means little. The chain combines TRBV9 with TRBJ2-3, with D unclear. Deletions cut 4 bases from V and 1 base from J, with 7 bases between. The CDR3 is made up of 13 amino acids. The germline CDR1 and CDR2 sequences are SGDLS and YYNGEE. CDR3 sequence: CASSRERTDTQYF. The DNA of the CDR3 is TGTGCCAGCAGCCGTGAGCGCACAGATACGCAGTATTTT. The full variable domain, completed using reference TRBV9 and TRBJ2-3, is DSGVTQTPKHLITATGQRVTLRCSPRSGDLSVYWYQQSLDQGLQFLIQYYNGEERAKGNILERFSAQQFPDLHSELNLSSLELGDSALYFCASSRERTDTQYFGPGTRLTVL.

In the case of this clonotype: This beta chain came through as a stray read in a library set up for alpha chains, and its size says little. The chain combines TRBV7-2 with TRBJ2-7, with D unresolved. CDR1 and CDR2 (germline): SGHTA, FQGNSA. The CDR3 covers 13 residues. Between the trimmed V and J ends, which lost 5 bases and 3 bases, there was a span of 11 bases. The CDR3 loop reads CASSAFLHYEQYF. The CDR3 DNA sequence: TGTGCCAGCAGCGCCTTTCTCCACTACGAGCAGTACTTC.

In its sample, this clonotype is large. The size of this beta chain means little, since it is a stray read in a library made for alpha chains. Written as DNA, the CDR3 is TGTGCCAGCAGAGGACTAGCAACCTCCTACGAGCAGTACTTC. Encoded protein: CASRGLATSYEQYF. V usage is TRBV6-5 and J usage is TRBJ2-7, with 8 bases matching TRBD2. This CDR3 contains 14 residues. Germline assignment: CDR1 MNHEY and CDR2 SVGAGI. The trim removed 6 bases at V and 0 bases at J, leaving 4 bases unmatched.

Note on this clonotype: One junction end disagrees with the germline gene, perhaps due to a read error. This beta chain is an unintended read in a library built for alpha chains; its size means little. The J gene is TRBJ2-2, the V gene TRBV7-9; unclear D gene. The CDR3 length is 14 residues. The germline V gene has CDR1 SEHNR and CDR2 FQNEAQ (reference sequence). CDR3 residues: CASSLGANTRELFF. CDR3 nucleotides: TGTGCCAGCAGCTTAGGGGCGAACACCCGGGAGCTGTTTTTT.

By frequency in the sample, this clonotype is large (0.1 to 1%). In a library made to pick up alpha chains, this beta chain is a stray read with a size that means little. This chain's CDR3 is CSARVGGADTQYF. The CDR3 DNA sequence: TGCAGTGCTAGAGTGGGGGGTGCAGATACGCAGTATTTT. The rearrangement links TRBV20-1 to TRBJ2-3, with a tentative D call TRBD2 (6 bases). Per germline, CDR1 DFQATT and CDR2 SNEGSKA (reference sequence). CDR3 length: 13 residues. V lost 1 base and J 4 bases, leaving 9 bases between the germline ends.

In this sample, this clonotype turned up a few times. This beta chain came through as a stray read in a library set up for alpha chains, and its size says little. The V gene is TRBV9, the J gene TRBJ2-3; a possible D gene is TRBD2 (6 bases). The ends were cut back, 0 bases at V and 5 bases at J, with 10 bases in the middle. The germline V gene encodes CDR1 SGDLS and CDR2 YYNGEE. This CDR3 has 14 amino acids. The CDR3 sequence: CASSVAGEGDTQYF. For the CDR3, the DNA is TGTGCCAGCAGCGTAGCGGGAGAGGGAGATACGCAGTATTTT. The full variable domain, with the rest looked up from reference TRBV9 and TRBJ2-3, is DSGVTQTPKHLITATGQRVTLRCSPRSGDLSVYWYQQSLDQGLQFLIQYYNGEERAKGNILERFSAQQFPDLHSELNLSSLELGDSALYFCASSVAGEGDTQYFGPGTRLTVL.

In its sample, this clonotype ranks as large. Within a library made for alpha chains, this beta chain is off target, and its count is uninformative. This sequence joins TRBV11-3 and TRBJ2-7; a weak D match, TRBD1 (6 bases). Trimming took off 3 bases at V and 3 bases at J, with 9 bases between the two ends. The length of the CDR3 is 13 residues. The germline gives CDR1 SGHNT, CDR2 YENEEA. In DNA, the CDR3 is TGTGCCAGCAGCTTGGGCAGGGGCTACGAGCAGTACTTC. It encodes CASSLGRGYEQYF.

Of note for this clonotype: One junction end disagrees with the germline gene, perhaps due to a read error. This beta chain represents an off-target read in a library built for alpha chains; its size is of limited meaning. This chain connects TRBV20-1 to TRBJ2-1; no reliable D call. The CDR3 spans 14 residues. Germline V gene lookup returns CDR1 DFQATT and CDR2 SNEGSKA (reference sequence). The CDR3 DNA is TGCAGTGCTAGAGAAGAGGTAGTTTACGGTGAGCCGTTCTTC. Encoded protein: CSAREEVVYGEPFF.

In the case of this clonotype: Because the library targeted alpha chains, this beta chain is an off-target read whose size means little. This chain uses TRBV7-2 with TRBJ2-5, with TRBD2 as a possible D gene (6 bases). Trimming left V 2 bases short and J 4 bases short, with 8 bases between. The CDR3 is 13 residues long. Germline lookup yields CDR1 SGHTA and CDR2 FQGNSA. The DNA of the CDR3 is TGTGCCAGCAGCTTAATAGCGGTAGAGACCCAGTACTTC. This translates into CASSLIAVETQYF.

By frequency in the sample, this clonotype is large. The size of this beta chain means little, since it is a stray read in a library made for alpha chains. For the CDR3, the DNA is TGTGCCAGCAGCTTAGATAGCGGGAGCGAGCAGTTCTTC. This encodes CASSLDSGSEQFF. The genes are TRBV7-2 and TRBJ2-1; the match to TRBD2 covers 9 bases. The CDR3 has 13 residues. J was trimmed by 10 bases and V by 1 base; bases with no gene match: 2. Germline loops: CDR1 SGHTA, CDR2 FQGNSA.

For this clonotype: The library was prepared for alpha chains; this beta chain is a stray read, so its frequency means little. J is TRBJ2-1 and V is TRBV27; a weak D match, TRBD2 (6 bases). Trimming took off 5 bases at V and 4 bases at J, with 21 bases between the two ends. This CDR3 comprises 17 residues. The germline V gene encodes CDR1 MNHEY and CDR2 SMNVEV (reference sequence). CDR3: CASSPRSASDQYNEQFF. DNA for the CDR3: TGTGCCAGCAGTCCCCGGTCGGCTAGCGACCAGTACAATGAGCAGTTCTTC.

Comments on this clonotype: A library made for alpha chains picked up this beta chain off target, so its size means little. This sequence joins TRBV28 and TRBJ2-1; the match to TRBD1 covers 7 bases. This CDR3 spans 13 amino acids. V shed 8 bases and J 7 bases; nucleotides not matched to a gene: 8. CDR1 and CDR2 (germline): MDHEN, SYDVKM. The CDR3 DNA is TGTGCCAGCTTAGTACAGGGGCGAAATGAGCAGTTCTTC. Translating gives CASLVQGRNEQFF.

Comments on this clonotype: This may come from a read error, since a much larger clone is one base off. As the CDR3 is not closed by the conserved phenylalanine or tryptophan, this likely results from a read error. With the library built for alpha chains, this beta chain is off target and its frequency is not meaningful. This CDR3 is CASSPGGYEQYS. Here the CDR3 DNA reads TGTGCCAGCTCACCAGGGGGGTACGAGCAGTACTCC. The chain has TRBV18 and TRBJ2-7; TRBD2 is a possible D gene (6 bases). CDR1 KGHSH and CDR2 LQKENI come from the germline V gene. With 2 bases removed from V and 4 bases from J, the gap between germline ends came to 6 bases. This CDR3 contains 12 residues.

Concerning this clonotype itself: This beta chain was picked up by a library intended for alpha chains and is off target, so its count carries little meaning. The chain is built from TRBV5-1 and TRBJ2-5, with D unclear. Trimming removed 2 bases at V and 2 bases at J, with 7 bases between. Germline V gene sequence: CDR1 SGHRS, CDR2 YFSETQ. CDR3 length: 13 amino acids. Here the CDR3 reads CASSFGGQETQYF. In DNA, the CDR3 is TGCGCCAGCAGCTTTGGTGGGCAAGAGACCCAGTACTTC.

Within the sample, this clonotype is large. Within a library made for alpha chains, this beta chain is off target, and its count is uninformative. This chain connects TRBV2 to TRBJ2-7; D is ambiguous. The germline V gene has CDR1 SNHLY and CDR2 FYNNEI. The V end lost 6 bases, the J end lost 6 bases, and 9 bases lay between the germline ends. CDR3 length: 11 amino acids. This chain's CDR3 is CASRVTGEQYF. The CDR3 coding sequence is TGTGCCAGCAGGGTGACCGGCGAGCAGTACTTC. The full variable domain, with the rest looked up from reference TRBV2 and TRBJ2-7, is EPEVTQTPSHQVTQMGQEVILRCVPISNHLYFYWYRQILGQKVEFLVSFYNNEISEKSEIFDDQFSVERPDGSNFTLKIRSTKLEDSAMYFCASRVTGEQYFGPGTRLTVT.

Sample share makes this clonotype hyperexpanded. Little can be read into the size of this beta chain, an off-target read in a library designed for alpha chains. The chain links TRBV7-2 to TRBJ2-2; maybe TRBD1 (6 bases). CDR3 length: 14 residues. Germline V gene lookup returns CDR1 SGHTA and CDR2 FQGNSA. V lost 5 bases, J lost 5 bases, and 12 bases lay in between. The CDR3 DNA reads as TGTGCCAGCAGCCCCACAGGGCAAACCGGGGAGCTGTTTTTT. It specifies CASSPTGQTGELFF.

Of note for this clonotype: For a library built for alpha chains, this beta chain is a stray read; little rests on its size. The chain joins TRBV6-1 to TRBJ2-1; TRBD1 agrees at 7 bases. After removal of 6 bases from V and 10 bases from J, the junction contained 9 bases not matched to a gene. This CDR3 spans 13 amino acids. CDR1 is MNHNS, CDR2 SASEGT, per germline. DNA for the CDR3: TGTGCCAGCAGGTTTACAGGGGTGGAGGAGCAGTTCTTC. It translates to CASRFTGVEEQFF.

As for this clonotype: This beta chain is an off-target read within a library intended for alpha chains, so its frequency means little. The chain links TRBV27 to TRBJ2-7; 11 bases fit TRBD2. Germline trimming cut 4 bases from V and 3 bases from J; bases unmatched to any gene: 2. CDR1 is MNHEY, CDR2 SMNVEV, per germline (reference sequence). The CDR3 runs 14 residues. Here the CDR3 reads CASSSSGRIYEQYF. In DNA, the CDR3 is TGTGCCAGCAGTTCTAGCGGGAGGATCTACGAGCAGTACTTC.

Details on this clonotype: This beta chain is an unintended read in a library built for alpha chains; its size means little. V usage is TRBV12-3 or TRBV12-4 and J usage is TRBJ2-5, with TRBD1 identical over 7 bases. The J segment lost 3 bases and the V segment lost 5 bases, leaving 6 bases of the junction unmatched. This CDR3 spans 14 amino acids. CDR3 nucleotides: TGTGCCAGCAGTCCCGGGACAGTTGAAGAGACCCAGTACTTC. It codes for CASSPGTVEETQYF.

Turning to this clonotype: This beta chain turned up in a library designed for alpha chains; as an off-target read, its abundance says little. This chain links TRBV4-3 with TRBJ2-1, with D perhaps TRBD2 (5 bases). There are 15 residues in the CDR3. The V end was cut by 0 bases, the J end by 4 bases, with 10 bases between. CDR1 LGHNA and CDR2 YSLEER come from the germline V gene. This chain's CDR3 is CASSQDGNRYNEQFF. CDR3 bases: TGCGCCAGCAGCCAAGACGGGAATAGGTACAATGAGCAGTTCTTC.

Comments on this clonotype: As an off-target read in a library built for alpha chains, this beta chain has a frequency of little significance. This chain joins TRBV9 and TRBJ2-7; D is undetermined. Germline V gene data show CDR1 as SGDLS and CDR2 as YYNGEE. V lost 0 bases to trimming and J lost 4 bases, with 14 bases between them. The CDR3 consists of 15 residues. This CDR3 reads CASSVGSLDSYEQYF. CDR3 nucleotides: TGTGCCAGCAGCGTAGGGTCCCTAGACTCGTACGAGCAGTACTTC.

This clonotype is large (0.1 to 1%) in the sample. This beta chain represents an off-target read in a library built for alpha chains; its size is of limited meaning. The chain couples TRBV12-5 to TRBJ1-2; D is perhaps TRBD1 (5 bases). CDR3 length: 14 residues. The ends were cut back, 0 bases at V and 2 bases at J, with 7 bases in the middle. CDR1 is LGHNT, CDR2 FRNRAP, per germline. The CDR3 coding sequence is TGTGCTAGTGGTTTGGTGACAGAGAACTATGGCTACACCTTC. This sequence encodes CASGLVTENYGYTF.